Shown below are 27 T cell receptor beta chains from a single sample sequenced in a study of Tregs in tolerant kidney transplant recipients (dated by TCRdb to the late 2010s). Library generation was performed with the immunoSEQ multiplex PCR assay. In TCRdb, the immuneACCESS table is reduced to in-frame sequences with V and J assigned. These tables do not hold every clone; where another copy was compared, an unresolved V gene accounts for under half, and the others remain unexplained. This sample comprises around 74,000 clones, around 98% of them detected only once. Of the sample, around 0.58% is held by the ten largest clones. What the time point label conveys for this sample: blood sample drawn before combined kidney and bone marrow transplant. This material consisted of CD4+ T cells from blood, taken before the transplant. These receptors were obtained from a human donor who received a combined kidney and bone marrow transplant.

This clone was observed once. V and J are TRBV6-5 and TRBJ1-2; tentatively, D is TRBD1 (5 bases). This CDR3 contains 13 residues. Germline V CDR1 and CDR2: MNHEY, SVGAGI. Trimming removed 4 bases from V and 8 bases from J, with 14 bases in between. CDR3 region: CASSSLGQQGYTF. CDR3 DNA: TGTGCCAGCAGTTCCCTCGGACAACAGGGCTACACCTTC.

This chain's CDR3 is CASSFYPGRAPGEQYF. DNA of the CDR3: TGTGCCAGCAGTTTTTATCCCGGGAGAGCGCCTGGCGAGCAGTACTTC. The V and J genes are TRBV27 and TRBJ2-7; D possibly corresponds to TRBD2 (6 bases). V gave up 3 bases and J gave up 6 bases, with 21 bases separating them. CDR3 size: 16 residues. CDR1 is MNHEY, CDR2 SMNVEV, per germline (reference sequence).

This sequence joins TRBV6-1 and TRBJ1-1; 9 bases match TRBD1. V was pared by 2 bases and J by 5 bases, with 9 bases of the junction left unmatched. CDR1 is MNHNS, CDR2 SASEGT, per germline. This CDR3 has 16 amino acids. The CDR3 DNA follows: TGTGCCAGCAGTGAAAGGTTCGGGACAGGGAGGACTGAAGCTTTCTTT. Translating gives CASSERFGTGRTEAFF.

The V call is TRBV4-3, the J call TRBJ2-5, with D possibly matching TRBD2 (6 bases). V was clipped by 4 bases and J by 0 bases, with 9 bases between them. Per germline, CDR1 LGHNA and CDR2 YSLEER. The CDR3 length is 14 residues. CDR3 coding DNA: TGCGCCAGCAGCCTCCGGGGGTACCAAGAGACCCAGTACTTC. Its protein is CASSLRGYQETQYF.

On this clone: Additional DNA sequences in this sample encode the identical CDR3. J is TRBJ2-2 and V is TRBV9; the D is unclear. The CDR3 covers 14 residues. CDR1 is SGDLS and CDR2 is YYNGEE in the germline V gene. V lost 0 bases and J lost 1, with 4 bases in between. The CDR3 sequence: CASSVGVNTGELFF. CDR3 nucleotide sequence: TGTGCCAGCAGCGTAGGCGTGAACACCGGGGAGCTGTTTTTT.

This chain links TRBV19 with TRBJ2-7, with a tentative D call TRBD2 (5 bases). The germline gives CDR1 LNHDA, CDR2 SQIVND (reference sequence). The V end was cut by 4 bases, the J end by 0 bases, with 10 bases between. The CDR3 length is 14 residues. CDR3 coding DNA: TGTGCCAGTAGTAGCGGGCGAAGCTCCTACGAGCAGTACTTC. It translates to CASSSGRSSYEQYF. The full variable domain, completed using reference TRBV19 and TRBJ2-7, is DGGITQSPKYLFRKEGQNVTLSCEQNLNHDAMYWYRQDPGQGLRLIYYSQIVNDFQKGDIAEGYSVSREKKESFPLTVTSAQKNPTAFYLCASSSGRSSYEQYFGPGTRLTVT.

The chain is built from TRBV5-1 and TRBJ1-2, with D unresolved. CDR1 and CDR2 from the germline V gene are SGHRS and YFSETQ. CDR3 length equals 16 residues. V was pared by 2 bases and J by 0 bases, with 14 bases between. CDR3 DNA: TGCGCCAGCAGCTTTGGTGGTTTGAGGTCTAACTATGGCTACACCTTC. It specifies CASSFGGLRSNYGYTF.

The chain recombines TRBV5-6 with TRBJ2-7, with 8 bases lining up with TRBD1. The CDR3 spans 16 residues. CDR1 and CDR2 (germline): SGHDT, YYEEEE. V trimming: 4 bases; J trimming: 2 bases; junction bases outside the gene matches: 11. CDR3 DNA: TGTGCCAGCAGCAGTACCAGGGGGCTACAACCCTACGAGCAGTACTTC. It codes for CASSSTRGLQPYEQYF.

This clone was observed once. The V gene is TRBV2, the J gene TRBJ2-7, with D maybe TRBD2 (5 bases). V shed 8 bases and J shed 0 bases, with 14 bases lying between them. Germline V lookup: CDR1 SNHLY, CDR2 FYNNEI. The CDR3 length is 14 residues. The CDR3 region is CASSRGSGSYEQYF. The CDR3 DNA reads TGTGCCAGCTCCAGAGGGTCGGGCTCCTACGAGCAGTACTTC.

This clone was detected once. The chain combines TRBV18 with TRBJ2-7; 8 nucleotides align to TRBD2. This CDR3 contains 17 residues. Germline lookup yields CDR1 KGHSH and CDR2 LQKENI. Trimming took 3 bases from V and 3 from J; bases not matched to a gene: 13. As DNA, the CDR3 is TGTGCCAGCTCACCCGGTACGGCCTTCGGGGGGGTCTACGAGCAGTACTTC. It encodes CASSPGTAFGGVYEQYF.

This sequence joins TRBV7-2 and TRBJ2-5; D may be TRBD1 (5 bases). Germline assignment: CDR1 SGHTA and CDR2 FQGNSA. This CDR3 contains 16 residues. V was pared by 5 bases and J by 1 base, with 17 bases between. In nucleotides, the CDR3 is TGTGCCAGCAGCCCCAAGGACACAGGAACCCAAGAGACCCAGTACTTC. Its translation: CASSPKDTGTQETQYF.

This sequence joins TRBV29-1 and TRBJ1-1; the D gene is possibly TRBD1 (5 bases). Germline CDR1 SQVTM, CDR2 ANQGSEA. Trimming pared 4 bases from V and 11 bases from J, leaving 14 bases between. This CDR3 spans 11 amino acids. In DNA form, the CDR3 reads TGCAGCGTTGTGGGGGGGGGTATGGCTTTCTTT. Its translation is CSVVGGGMAFF.

The chain uses TRBV27 and TRBJ2-1; D might be TRBD1 (6 bases). From germline, CDR1 is MNHEY and CDR2 SMNVEV (reference sequence). With 8 bases removed from V and 8 bases from J, the gap between germline ends came to 28 bases. This CDR3 has 17 residues. This chain's CDR3 is CASRWGRRQERWDEQFF. Here the CDR3 DNA reads TGTGCCAGCCGGTGGGGGCGGCGGCAGGAGCGATGGGATGAGCAGTTCTTC.

The rearrangement uses TRBV7-3 and TRBJ2-2; 10 nucleotides align to TRBD2. Germline V gene data show CDR1 as SGHTA and CDR2 as FQGTGA. V lost 5 bases, J lost 5 bases, and 11 bases stayed unmatched. The CDR3 loop spans 17 amino acids. The CDR3 DNA sequence: TGTGCCAGCAGCCGATGGGGAGGACTAGCGGATACCGGGGAGCTGTTTTTT. Translating it yields CASSRWGGLADTGELFF.

The J gene is TRBJ2-2, the V gene TRBV5-1, with 9 bases that match TRBD2. The CDR3 covers 15 residues. The junction had 3 bases not matched to a gene; V was cut back by 4 bases and J by 2 bases. CDR1 is SGHRS, CDR2 YFSETQ, per germline. CDR3 DNA sequence: TGCGCCAGCAGCCTAGCGGGATCTAACACCGGGGAGCTGTTTTTT. Encoded protein: CASSLAGSNTGELFF. Full variable domain (rest looked up from reference TRBV5-1 and TRBJ2-2): KAGVTQTPRYLIKTRGQQVTLSCSPISGHRSVSWYQQTPGQGLQFLFEYFSETQRNKGNFPGRFSGRQFSNSRSEMNVSTLELGDSALYLCASSLAGSNTGELFFGEGSRLTVL.

This sequence joins TRBV19 and TRBJ2-3, with 15 bases lining up with TRBD2. The CDR3 has 17 amino acids. Germline lookup yields CDR1 LNHDA and CDR2 SQIVND (reference sequence). Germline trimming cut 6 bases from V and 4 bases from J; bases unmatched to any gene: 8. CDR3 region: CASRQGLAGGGPDTQYF. DNA of the CDR3: TGTGCCAGTAGGCAGGGACTAGCGGGAGGAGGGCCAGATACGCAGTATTTT.

The V call is TRBV6-1, the J call TRBJ2-1; TRBD2 matches at 11 bases. The V gene's germline CDR1 is MNHNS and CDR2 SASEGT. The CDR3 contains 14 residues. V was clipped by 1 base and J by 14 bases; unmatched bases: 7. The CDR3 DNA reads TGTGCCAGCAGTGAAGTCGGTAGCGGGAGGGTTGAGTTCTTC. Protein sequence: CASSEVGSGRVEFF.

The gene calls are TRBV30 and TRBJ1-3, with TRBD1 identical over 8 bases. Germline CDR1 is GTSNPN and CDR2 is SVGIG (reference sequence). The CDR3 covers 17 residues. V trimming: 4 bases; J trimming: 4 bases; junction bases outside the gene matches: 15. CDR3 DNA sequence: TGTGCCTGGATCCGGGACAGGACACCCATCTTGGGAAACACCATATATTTT. It translates to CAWIRDRTPILGNTIYF.

The chain joins TRBV6-5 to TRBJ1-3; D might be TRBD1 (6 bases). The CDR3 length is 14 residues. Trimming removed 7 bases at V and 2 bases at J, with 12 bases between. Germline loops: CDR1 MNHEY, CDR2 SVGAGI. This CDR3 is CASTKQGAGNTIYF. The CDR3, as DNA: TGTGCCAGCACCAAACAGGGAGCTGGAAACACCATATATTTT.

This clone was seen just once. The J gene is TRBJ1-5, the V gene TRBV6-1, with 7 positions matching TRBD1. This CDR3 is built from 15 residues. Germline CDR1 reads MNHNS; CDR2 reads SASEGT. The V segment lost 5 bases and the J segment 2 bases; nucleotides outside the gene matches: 6. CDR3 coding DNA: TGTGCCAGCAGTCGGACAGGAGACCGCAATCAGCCCCAGCATTTT. Translation: CASSRTGDRNQPQHF.

The genes are TRBV27 and TRBJ1-1, with 9 bases matching TRBD1. This CDR3 contains 15 residues. V lost 2 bases and J lost 6; bases outside the gene matches: 7. The germline gives CDR1 MNHEY, CDR2 SMNVEV (reference sequence). Here the CDR3 reads CASSLSWTGASEAFF. The CDR3 DNA reads as TGTGCCAGCAGTTTAAGCTGGACAGGGGCTTCTGAAGCTTTCTTT.

The V and J genes are TRBV28 and TRBJ2-7; 9 bases are a match to TRBD1. From germline, CDR1 is MDHEN and CDR2 SYDVKM. The CDR3 totals 14 residues. Trimming removed 5 bases from V and 6 bases from J; junction bases left unmatched: 8. This chain's CDR3 is CASSPTGQGGEQYF. CDR3 in DNA: TGTGCCAGCAGTCCCACGGGACAGGGCGGCGAGCAGTACTTC.

This chain uses TRBV30 with TRBJ2-5; D is uncertain. CDR1 and CDR2 (germline): GTSNPN, SVGIG (reference sequence). The V end was cut by 2 bases, the J end by 1 base, with 5 bases between. CDR3 length equals 12 residues. CDR3 region: CAWSTSQETQYF. CDR3 in DNA: TGTGCCTGGAGTACCAGCCAAGAGACCCAGTACTTC.

The chain carries TRBV2 and TRBJ1-6; D call uncertain. Per the germline V gene, CDR1 is SNHLY and CDR2 is FYNNEI. Trimming took off 8 bases at V and 10 bases at J, with 12 bases between the two ends. The CDR3 has 12 residues. In nucleotides, the CDR3 is TGTGCCAGCCGAGGAGACGGCTCACCCCTCCACTTT. The encoded protein is CASRGDGSPLHF.

The chain uses TRBV19 and TRBJ1-2, with a tentative D call TRBD1 (6 bases). The CDR3 spans 14 residues. Germline assignment: CDR1 LNHDA and CDR2 SQIVND (reference sequence). The V gene lost 2 bases and the J gene lost 5 bases, with 12 bases spanning the gap. CDR3 sequence (DNA): TGTGCCAGTAGTATAATACAGGGTCGGTATGGCTACACCTTC. Its translation: CASSIIQGRYGYTF.

This rearrangement joins TRBV7-8 to TRBJ1-1; D gene ambiguous. The CDR3 length is 17 residues. Germline CDR1 SGHVS, CDR2 FQNEAQ. V was clipped by 1 base and J by 6 bases, with 21 bases between them. As DNA, the CDR3 is TGTGCCAGCAGCTTAGGTAGAGGGCTGGTCCAGTCTCCTGAAGCTTTCTTT. This translates into CASSLGRGLVQSPEAFF.

The rearrangement links TRBV18 to TRBJ1-5; TRBD1 might be the D (6 bases). Per germline, CDR1 KGHSH and CDR2 LQKENI. V was clipped by 2 bases and J by 7 bases, with 12 bases between them. This CDR3 has 14 amino acids. CDR3 coding DNA: TGTGCCAGCTCACCAGAGCAGGGGAGACAGCCCCAGCATTTT. Translation: CASSPEQGRQPQHF.